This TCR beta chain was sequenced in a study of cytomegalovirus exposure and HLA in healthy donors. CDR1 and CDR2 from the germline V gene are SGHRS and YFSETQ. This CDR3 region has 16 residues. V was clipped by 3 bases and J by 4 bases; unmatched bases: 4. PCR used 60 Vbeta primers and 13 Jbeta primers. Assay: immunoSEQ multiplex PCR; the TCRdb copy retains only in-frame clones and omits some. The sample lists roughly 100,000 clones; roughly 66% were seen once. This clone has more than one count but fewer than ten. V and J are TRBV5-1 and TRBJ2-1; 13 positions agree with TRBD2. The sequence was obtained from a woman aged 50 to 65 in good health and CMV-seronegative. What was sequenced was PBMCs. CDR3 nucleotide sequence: TGCGCCAGCAGCTGGGGGACTAGCGGGGATTACAATGAGCAGTTCTTC. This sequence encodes CASSWGTSGDYNEQFF.